This T cell receptor (beta chain) was sequenced in a study of T cells in Graves' hyperthyroidism and ophthalmopathy. The germline V gene encodes CDR1 SGHTA and CDR2 FQGTGA. V lost 6 bases, J lost 7 bases, and 13 bases lay in between. This CDR3 comprises 13 residues. Regions amplified from RNA transcripts were the TCR beta CDR3 regions. HTBI primers were employed in a first-round RT-PCR of the TCR CDR3. Using its own MiXCR run on the multiplex PCR reads, TCRdb lists one record per CDR3 protein. The sample yields some 770,000 distinct CDR3 sequences, about 15% seen once. Of note for this clonotype: The antigen remains undetermined.

Study-wide results and caveats: For ophthalmopathy, model prediction preceded onset by a median 6.5 months. In the blood, most expanded thyroid clonotypes above 0.001 appeared as well.

Those with hyperthyroidism were 18 to 65 years old, newly diagnosed, and ill for under 2 months. J is TRBJ2-1 and V is TRBV7-3, with D tentatively TRBD1 or TRBD2 (6 bases each). The TCR comes from a man between 18 and 29 years old with Graves' hyperthyroidism. The sequencing input was blood. CDR3 sequence: CASSPTGRNEQFF. As DNA, the CDR3 is TGTGCCAGCAGTCCCACAGGGAGGAATGAGCAGTTCTTC.